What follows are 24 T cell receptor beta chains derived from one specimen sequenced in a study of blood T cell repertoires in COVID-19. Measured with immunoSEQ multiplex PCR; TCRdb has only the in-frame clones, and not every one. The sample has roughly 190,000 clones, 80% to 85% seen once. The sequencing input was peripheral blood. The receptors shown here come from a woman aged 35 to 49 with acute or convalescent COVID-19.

The CDR3 loop is CAWSAPGYPGQYF. The CDR3 nucleotides read TGTGCCTGGAGCGCCCCAGGGTATCCGGGGCAGTACTTC. This chain uses TRBV30 with TRBJ2-7; possible D gene TRBD1, 5 bases. The germline V gene has CDR1 GTSNPN and CDR2 SVGIG (reference sequence). V lost 3 bases and J 9 bases, leaving 18 bases between the germline ends. This CDR3 contains 13 residues.

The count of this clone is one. CDR3 residues: CASSLQGHSYEQYF. The CDR3 bases are TGTGCCAGCAGTCTGCAGGGTCACTCCTACGAGCAGTACTTC. V usage is TRBV28 and J usage is TRBJ2-7; a possible D gene is TRBD1 (5 bases). The CDR3 spans 14 residues. Per germline, CDR1 MDHEN and CDR2 SYDVKM. V lost 5 bases to trimming and J lost 0 bases, with 11 bases between them.

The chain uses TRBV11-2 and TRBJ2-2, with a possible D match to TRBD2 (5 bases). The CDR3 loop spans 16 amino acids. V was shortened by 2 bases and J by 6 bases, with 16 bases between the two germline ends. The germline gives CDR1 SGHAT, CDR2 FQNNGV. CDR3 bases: TGTGCCAGCAGCTTAATCCGTGGGAGTGTGGCCGGGGAGCTGTTTTTT. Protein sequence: CASSLIRGSVAGELFF.

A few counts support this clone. CDR3 DNA: TGTGCCAGCAGCCATGGGGGACAGGCTAACTATGGCTACACCTTC. Translation: CASSHGGQANYGYTF. The V gene is TRBV4-2, the J gene TRBJ1-2; 8 nucleotides line up with TRBD1. Trimming at V came to 3 bases and at J to 0 bases, leaving 3 bases not matched to a gene. CDR3 length: 15 residues. The germline gives CDR1 LGHNA, CDR2 YNFKEQ.

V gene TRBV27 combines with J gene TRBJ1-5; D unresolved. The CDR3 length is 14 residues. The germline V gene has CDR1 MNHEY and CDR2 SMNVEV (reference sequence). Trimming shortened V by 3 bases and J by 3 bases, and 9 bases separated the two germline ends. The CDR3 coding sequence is TGTGCCAGCAGTTTTGGGCAGTACAATCAGCCCCAGCATTTT. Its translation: CASSFGQYNQPQHF.

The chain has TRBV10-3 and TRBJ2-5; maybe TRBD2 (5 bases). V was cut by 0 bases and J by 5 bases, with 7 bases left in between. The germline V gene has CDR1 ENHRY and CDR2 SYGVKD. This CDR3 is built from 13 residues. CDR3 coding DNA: TGTGCCATCAGTGAGTCCGGGAAGGAGACCCAGTACTTC. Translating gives CAISESGKETQYF.

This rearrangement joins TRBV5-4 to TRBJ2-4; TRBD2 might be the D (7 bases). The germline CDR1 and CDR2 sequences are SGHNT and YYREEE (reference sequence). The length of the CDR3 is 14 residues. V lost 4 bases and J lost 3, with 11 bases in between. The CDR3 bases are TGTGCCAGCAGCGAAGGGGGGGTCAAAAACATTCAGTACTTC. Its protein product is CASSEGGVKNIQYF.

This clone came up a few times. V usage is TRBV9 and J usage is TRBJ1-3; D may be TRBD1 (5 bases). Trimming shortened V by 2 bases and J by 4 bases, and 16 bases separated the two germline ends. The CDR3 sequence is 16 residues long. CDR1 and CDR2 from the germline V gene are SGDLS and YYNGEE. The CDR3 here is CASSVQAAGGGNTIYF. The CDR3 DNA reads TGTGCCAGCAGCGTCCAGGCTGCGGGGGGAGGAAACACCATATATTTT.

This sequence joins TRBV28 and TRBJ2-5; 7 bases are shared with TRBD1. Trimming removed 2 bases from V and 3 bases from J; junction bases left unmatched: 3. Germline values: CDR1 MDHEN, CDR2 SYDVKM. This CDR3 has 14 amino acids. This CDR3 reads CASSLPDREETQYF. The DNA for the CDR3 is TGTGCCAGCAGTTTACCCGACAGGGAAGAGACCCAGTACTTC.

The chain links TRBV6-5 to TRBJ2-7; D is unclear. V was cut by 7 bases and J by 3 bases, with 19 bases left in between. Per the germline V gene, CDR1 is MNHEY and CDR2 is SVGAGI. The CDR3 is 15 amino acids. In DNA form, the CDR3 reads TGTGCCAGCACGCCTAGTCCCCAATTGGGCTACGAGCAGTACTTC. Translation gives CASTPSPQLGYEQYF.

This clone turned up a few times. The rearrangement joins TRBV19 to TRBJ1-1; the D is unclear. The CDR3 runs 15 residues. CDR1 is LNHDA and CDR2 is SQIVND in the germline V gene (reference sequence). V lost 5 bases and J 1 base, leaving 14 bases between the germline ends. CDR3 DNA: TGTGCCAGTAGTCCTCCCGGAGAGCCGAACACTGAAGCTTTCTTT. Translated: CASSPPGEPNTEAFF. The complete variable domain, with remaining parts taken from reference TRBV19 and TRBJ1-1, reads DGGITQSPKYLFRKEGQNVTLSCEQNLNHDAMYWYRQDPGQGLRLIYYSQIVNDFQKGDIAEGYSVSREKKESFPLTVTSAQKNPTAFYLCASSPPGEPNTEAFFGQGTRLTVV.

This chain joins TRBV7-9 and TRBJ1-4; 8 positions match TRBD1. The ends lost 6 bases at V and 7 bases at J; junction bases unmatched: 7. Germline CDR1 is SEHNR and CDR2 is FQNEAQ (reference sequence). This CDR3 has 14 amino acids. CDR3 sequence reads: CASSFGQGGEKLFF. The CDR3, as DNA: TGTGCCAGCAGTTTTGGACAGGGTGGTGAAAAACTGTTTTTT.

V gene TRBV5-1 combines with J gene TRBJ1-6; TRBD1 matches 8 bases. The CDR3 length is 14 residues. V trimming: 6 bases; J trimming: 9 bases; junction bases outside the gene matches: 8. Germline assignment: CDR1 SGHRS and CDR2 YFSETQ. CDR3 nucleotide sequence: TGCGCCAGCACACCCGGACAGGGTGGTTCACCCCTCCACTTT. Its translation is CASTPGQGGSPLHF.

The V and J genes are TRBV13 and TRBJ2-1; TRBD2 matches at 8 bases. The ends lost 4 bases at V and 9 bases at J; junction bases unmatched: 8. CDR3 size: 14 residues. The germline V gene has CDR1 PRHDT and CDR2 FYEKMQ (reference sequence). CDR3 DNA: TGTGCCAGCAGCTCGGGACTAGTGGTGGGTGAGCAGTTCTTC. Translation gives CASSSGLVVGEQFF.

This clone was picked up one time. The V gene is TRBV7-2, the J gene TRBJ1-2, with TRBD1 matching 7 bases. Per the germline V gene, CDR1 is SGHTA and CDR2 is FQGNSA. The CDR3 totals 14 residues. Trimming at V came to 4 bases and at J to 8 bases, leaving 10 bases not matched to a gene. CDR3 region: CASSSSDRAKGYTF. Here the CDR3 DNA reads TGTGCCAGCAGCTCCTCTGACAGGGCGAAAGGCTACACCTTC.

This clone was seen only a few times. CDR3 bases: TGTGCCAGCAGTGATACAGCAAACTATGGCTACACCTTC. It specifies CASSDTANYGYTF. The chain carries TRBV2 and TRBJ1-2; D unresolved. Germline CDR1 SNHLY, CDR2 FYNNEI. This CDR3 contains 13 residues. The ends were cut back, 3 bases at V and 2 bases at J, with 7 bases in the middle.

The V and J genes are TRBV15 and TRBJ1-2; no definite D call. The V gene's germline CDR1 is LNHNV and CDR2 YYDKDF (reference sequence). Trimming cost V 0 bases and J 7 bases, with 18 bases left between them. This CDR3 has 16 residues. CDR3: CATSRDHLAGAGGYTF. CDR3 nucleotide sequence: TGTGCCACCAGCAGAGATCACTTGGCGGGCGCGGGTGGCTACACCTTC.

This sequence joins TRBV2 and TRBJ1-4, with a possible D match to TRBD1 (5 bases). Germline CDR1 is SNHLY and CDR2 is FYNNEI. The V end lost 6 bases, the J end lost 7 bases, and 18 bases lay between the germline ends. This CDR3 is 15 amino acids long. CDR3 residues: CASSPTGGGGEKLFF. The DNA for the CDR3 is TGTGCCAGCAGCCCTACCGGGGGTGGGGGTGAAAAACTGTTTTTT.

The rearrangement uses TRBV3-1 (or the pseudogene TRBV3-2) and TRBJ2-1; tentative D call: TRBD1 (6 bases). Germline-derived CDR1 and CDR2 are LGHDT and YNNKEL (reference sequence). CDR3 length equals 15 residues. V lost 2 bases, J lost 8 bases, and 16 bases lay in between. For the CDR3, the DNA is TGTGCCAGCAGCCAAATGGGGCAGGGGACGGATGAGCAGTTCTTC. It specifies CASSQMGQGTDEQFF.

Here the CDR3 reads CAIKQASSTDTQYF. The CDR3 DNA reads TGTGCCATCAAACAAGCTAGCAGCACAGATACGCAGTATTTT. This chain connects TRBV6-5 to TRBJ2-3; D is perhaps TRBD2 (5 bases). CDR1 and CDR2 (germline): MNHEY, SVGAGI. The CDR3 has 14 residues. Trimming left V 10 bases short and J 0 bases short, with 14 bases between.

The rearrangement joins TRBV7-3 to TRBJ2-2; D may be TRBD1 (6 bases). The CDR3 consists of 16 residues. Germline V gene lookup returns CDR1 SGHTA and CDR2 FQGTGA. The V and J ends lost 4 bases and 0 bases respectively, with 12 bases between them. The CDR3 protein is CASSSLGTSNTGELFF. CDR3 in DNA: TGTGCCAGCAGCTCGCTAGGGACATCGAACACCGGGGAGCTGTTTTTT.

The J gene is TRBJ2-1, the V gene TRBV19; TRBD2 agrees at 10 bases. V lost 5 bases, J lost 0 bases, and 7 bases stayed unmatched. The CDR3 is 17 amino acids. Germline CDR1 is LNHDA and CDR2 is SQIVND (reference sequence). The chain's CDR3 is CASSWGASGSSYNEQFF. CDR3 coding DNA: TGTGCCAGTAGTTGGGGTGCTAGCGGGAGCTCCTACAATGAGCAGTTCTTC.

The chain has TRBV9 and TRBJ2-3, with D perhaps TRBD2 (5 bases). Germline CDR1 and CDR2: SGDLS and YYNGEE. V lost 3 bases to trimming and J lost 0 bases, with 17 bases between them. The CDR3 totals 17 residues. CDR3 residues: CASSDPPGGGSTDTQYF. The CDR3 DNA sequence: TGTGCCAGCAGCGACCCACCGGGCGGAGGAAGCACAGATACGCAGTATTTT.

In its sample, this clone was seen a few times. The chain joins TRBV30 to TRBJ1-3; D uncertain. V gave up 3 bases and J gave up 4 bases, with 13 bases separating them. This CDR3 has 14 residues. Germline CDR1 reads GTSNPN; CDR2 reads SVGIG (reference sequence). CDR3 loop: CAWSRGAYGNTIYF. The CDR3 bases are TGTGCCTGGAGCCGGGGTGCTTACGGAAACACCATATATTTT.